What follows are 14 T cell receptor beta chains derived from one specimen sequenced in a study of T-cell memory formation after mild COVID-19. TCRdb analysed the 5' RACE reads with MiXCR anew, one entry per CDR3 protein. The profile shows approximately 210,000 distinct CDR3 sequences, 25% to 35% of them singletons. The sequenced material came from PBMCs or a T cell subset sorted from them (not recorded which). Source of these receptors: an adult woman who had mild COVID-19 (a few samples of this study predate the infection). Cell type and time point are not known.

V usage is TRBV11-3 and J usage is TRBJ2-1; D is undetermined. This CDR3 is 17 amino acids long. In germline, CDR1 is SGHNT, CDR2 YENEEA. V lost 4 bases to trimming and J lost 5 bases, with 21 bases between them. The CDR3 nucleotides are TGTGCCAGCAGCTCCGACCCTTTTAAAGAGCGCCACAATGAGCAGTTCTTC. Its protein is CASSSDPFKERHNEQFF.

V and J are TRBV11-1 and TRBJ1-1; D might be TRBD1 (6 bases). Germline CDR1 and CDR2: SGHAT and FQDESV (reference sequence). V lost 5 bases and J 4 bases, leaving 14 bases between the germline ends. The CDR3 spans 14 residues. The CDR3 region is CASSTEGGLTEAFF. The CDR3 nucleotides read TGTGCCAGCAGCACCGAGGGGGGGCTCACTGAAGCTTTCTTT.

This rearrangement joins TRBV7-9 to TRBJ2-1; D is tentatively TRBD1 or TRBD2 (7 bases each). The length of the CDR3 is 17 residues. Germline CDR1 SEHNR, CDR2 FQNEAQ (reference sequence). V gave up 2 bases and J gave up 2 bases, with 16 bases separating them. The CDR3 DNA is TGTGCCAGCAGCTTAATACGGGGAGGGGGCGCCTACAATGAGCAGTTCTTC. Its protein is CASSLIRGGGAYNEQFF.

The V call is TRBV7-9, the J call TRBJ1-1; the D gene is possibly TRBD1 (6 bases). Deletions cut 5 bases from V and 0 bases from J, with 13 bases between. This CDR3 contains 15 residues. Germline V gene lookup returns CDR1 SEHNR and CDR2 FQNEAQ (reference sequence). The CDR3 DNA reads TGTGCCAGCAGCACCCGGGGGGACATGAACACTGAAGCTTTCTTT. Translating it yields CASSTRGDMNTEAFF.

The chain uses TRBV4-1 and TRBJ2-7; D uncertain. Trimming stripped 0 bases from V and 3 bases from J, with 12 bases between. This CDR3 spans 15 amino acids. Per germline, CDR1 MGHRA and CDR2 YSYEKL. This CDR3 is CASSQENGRYYEQYF. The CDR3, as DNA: TGCGCCAGCAGCCAAGAGAACGGCAGGTACTACGAGCAGTACTTC.

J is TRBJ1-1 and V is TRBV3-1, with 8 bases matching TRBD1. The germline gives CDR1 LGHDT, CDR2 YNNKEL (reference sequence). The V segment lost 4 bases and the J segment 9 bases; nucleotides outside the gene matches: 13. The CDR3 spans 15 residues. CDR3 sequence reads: CASSPYGTGVGQAFF. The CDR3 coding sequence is TGTGCCAGCAGCCCATACGGGACAGGCGTGGGACAAGCTTTCTTT.

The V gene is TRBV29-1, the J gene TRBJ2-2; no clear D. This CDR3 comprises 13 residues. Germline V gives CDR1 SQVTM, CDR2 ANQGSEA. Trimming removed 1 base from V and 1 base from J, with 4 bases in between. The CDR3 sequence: CSVEAVNTGELFF. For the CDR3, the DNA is TGCAGCGTTGAAGCGGTGAACACCGGGGAGCTGTTTTTT.

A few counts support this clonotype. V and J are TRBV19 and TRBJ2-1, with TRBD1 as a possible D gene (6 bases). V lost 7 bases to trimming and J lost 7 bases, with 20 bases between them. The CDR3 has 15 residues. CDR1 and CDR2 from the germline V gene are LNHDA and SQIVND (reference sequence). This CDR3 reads CASTAGTTKVNEQFF. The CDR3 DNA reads TGTGCCAGTACCGCCGGGACAACAAAGGTAAATGAGCAGTTCTTC.

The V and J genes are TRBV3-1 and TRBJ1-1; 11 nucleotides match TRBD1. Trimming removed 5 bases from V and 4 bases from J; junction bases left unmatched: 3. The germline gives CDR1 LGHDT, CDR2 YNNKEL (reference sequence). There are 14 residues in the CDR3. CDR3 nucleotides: TGTGCCAGCAGCTCGGGACAGGGGGTCACTGAAGCTTTCTTT. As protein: CASSSGQGVTEAFF. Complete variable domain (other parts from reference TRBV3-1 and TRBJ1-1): DTAVSQTPKYLVTQMGNDKSIKCEQNLGHDTMYWYKQDSKKFLKIMFSYNNKELIINETVPNRFSPKSPDKAHLNLHINSLELGDSAVYFCASSSGQGVTEAFFGQGTRLTVV.

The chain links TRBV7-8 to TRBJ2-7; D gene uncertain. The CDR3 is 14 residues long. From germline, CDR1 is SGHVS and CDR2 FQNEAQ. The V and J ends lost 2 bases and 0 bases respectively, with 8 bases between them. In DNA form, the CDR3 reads TGTGCCAGCAGCTTATGGAGAAACTCCTACGAGCAGTACTTC. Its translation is CASSLWRNSYEQYF.

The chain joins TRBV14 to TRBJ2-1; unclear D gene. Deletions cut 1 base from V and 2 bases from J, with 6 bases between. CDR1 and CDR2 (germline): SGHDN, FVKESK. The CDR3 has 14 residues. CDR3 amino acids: CASSQVKPYNEQFF. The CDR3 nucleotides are TGTGCCAGCAGCCAAGTTAAGCCCTACAATGAGCAGTTCTTC.

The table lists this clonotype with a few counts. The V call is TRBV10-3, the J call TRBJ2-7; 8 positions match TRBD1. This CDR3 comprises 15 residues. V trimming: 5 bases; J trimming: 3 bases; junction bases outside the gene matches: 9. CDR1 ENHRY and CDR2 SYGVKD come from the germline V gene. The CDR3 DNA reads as TGTGCCATCAGTAACCCGGGACAGGTAAACTACGAGCAGTACTTC. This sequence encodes CAISNPGQVNYEQYF.

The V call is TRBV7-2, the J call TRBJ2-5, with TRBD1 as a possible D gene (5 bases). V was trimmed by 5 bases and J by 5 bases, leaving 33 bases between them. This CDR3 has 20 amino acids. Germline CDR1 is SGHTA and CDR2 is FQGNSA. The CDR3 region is CASSATVVPLRRAGWETQYF. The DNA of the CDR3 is TGTGCCAGCAGCGCGACAGTAGTGCCACTTCGACGCGCAGGATGGGAGACCCAGTACTTC.

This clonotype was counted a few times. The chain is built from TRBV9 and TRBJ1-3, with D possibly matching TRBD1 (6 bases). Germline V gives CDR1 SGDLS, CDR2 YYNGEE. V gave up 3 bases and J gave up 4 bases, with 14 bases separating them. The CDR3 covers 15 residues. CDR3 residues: CASSARQAGGNTIYF. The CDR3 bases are TGTGCCAGCAGCGCACGACAGGCAGGAGGAAACACCATATATTTT.